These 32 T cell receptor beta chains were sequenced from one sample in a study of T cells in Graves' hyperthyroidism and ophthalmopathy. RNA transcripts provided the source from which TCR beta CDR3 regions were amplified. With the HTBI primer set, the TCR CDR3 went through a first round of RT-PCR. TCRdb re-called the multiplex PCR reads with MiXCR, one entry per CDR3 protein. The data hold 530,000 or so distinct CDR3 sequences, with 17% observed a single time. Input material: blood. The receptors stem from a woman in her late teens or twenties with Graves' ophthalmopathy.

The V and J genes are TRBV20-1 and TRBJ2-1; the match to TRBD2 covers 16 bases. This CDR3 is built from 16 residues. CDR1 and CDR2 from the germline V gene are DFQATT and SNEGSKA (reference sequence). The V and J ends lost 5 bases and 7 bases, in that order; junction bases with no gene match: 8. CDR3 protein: CSAEGLAGGPMNEQFF. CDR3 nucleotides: TGCAGTGCTGAGGGACTAGCGGGAGGGCCGATGAATGAGCAGTTCTTC.

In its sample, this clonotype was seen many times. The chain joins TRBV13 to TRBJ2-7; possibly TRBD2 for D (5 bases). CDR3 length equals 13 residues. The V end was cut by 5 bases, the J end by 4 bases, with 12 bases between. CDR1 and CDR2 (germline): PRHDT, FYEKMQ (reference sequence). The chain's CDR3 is CASSPGSGYEQYF. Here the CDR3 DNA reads TGTGCCAGCAGCCCGGGGTCGGGGTACGAGCAGTACTTC.

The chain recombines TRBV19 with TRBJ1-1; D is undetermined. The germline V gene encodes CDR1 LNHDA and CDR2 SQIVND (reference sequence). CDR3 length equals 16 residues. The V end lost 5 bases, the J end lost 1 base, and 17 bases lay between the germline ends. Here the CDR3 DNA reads TGTGCCAGTAGTCCTGCTTGGGCAGATCAGAACACTGAAGCTTTCTTT. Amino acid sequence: CASSPAWADQNTEAFF.

The CDR3 here is CASSVPPTGAVNYGYTF. The CDR3 nucleotides are TGTGCCAGCAGCGTACCCCCTACAGGGGCCGTTAACTATGGCTACACCTTC. The rearrangement uses TRBV9 and TRBJ1-2, with 7 bases matching TRBD1. Germline V gene lookup returns CDR1 SGDLS and CDR2 YYNGEE. The V gene end was trimmed by 1 base and the J gene end by 1 base; junction bases not matched to a gene: 10. The length of the CDR3 is 17 residues.

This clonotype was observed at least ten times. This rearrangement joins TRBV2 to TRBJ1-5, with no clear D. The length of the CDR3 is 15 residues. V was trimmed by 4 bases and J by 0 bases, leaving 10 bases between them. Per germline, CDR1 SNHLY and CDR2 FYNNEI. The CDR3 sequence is CASSGERDSNQPQHF. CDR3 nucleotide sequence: TGTGCCAGCAGTGGGGAAAGAGATAGCAATCAGCCCCAGCATTTT. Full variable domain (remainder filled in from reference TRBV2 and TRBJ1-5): EPEVTQTPSHQVTQMGQEVILRCVPISNHLYFYWYRQILGQKVEFLVSFYNNEISEKSEIFDDQFSVERPDGSNFTLKIRSTKLEDSAMYFCASSGERDSNQPQHFGDGTRLSIL.

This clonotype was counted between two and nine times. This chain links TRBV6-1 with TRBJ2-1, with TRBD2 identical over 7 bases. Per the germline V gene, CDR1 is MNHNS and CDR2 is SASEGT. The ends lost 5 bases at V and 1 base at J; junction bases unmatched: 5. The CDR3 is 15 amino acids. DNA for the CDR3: TGTGCCAGCAGTCCAGCGGGAAGGTCCTACAATGAGCAGTTCTTC. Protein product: CASSPAGRSYNEQFF.

CDR3 DNA sequence: TGTGCCAGCAGTCCTGGGACAGGGGCTCGAGATACGCAGTATTTT. Residues: CASSPGTGARDTQYF. V is TRBV6-1 and J is TRBJ2-3; TRBD1 aligns across 10 bases. CDR3 length equals 15 residues. Trimming at V came to 5 bases and at J to 5 bases, leaving 7 bases not matched to a gene. Germline CDR1 MNHNS, CDR2 SASEGT.

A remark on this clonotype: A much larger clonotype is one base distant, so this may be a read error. This CDR3 reads CSATNRDRAPGQYF. CDR3 nucleotide sequence: TGCAGTGCCACAAACCGGGACAGGGCACCCGGGCAGTACTTC. The chain couples TRBV20-1 to TRBJ2-7, with 9 nucleotides matching TRBD1. CDR1 is DFQATT and CDR2 is SNEGSKA in the germline V gene (reference sequence). The CDR3 length is 14 residues. The V segment lost 6 bases and the J segment 9 bases; nucleotides outside the gene matches: 15.

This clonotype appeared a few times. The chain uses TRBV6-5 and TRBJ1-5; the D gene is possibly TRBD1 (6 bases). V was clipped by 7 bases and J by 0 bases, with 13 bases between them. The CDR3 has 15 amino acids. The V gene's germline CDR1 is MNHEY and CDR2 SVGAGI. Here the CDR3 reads CASNSGTYSNQPQHF. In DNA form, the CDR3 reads TGTGCCAGCAATTCCGGGACATATAGCAATCAGCCCCAGCATTTT.

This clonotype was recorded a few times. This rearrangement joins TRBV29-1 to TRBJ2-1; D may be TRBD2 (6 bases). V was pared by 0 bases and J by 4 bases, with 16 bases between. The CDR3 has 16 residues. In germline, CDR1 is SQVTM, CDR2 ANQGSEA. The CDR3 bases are TGCAGCGTTGAAGATCTTCCGGGACTGATTTACAATGAGCAGTTCTTC. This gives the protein CSVEDLPGLIYNEQFF.

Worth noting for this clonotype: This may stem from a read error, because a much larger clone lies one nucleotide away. The CDR3 DNA reads as TGTGCCAGCAGCCGCACCCGGGCAGATAATGAAGAACTGTTTTTT. Protein sequence: CASSRTRADNEELFF. The chain employs TRBV9 and TRBJ1-4, with no clear D. Germline loops: CDR1 SGDLS, CDR2 YYNGEE. CDR3 size: 15 residues.

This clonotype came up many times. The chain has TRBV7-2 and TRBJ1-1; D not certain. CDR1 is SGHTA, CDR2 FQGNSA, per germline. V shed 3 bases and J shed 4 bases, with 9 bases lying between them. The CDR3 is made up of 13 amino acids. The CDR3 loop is CASSLGKVTEAFF. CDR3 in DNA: TGTGCCAGCAGCTTGGGGAAAGTCACTGAAGCTTTCTTT.

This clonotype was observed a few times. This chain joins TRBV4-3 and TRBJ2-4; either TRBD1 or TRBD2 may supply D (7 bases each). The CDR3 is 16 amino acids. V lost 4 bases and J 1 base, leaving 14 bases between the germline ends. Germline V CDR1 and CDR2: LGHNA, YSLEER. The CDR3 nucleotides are TGCGCCAGCAGCCTATCAGCGGGACAGGCCAAAAACATTCAGTACTTC. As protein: CASSLSAGQAKNIQYF.

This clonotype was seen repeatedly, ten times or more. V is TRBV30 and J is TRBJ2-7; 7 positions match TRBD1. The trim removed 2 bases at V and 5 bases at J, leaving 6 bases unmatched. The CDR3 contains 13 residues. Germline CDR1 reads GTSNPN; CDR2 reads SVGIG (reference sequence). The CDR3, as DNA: TGTGCCTGGAGTACGGGGCAGGGGGACGAGCAGTACTTC. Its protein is CAWSTGQGDEQYF.

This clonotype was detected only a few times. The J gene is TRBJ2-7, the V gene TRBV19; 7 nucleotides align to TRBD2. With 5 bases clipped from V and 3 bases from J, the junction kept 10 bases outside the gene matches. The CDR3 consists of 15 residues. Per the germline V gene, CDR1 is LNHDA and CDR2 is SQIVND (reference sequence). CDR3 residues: CASSPRRELIYEQYF. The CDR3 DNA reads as TGTGCCAGTAGTCCGCGGCGGGAGCTCATCTACGAGCAGTACTTC.

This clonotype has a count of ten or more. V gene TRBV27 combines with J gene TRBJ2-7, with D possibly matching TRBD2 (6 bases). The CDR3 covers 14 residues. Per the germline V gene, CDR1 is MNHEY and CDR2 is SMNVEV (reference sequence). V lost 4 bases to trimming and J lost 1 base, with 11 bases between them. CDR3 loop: CASSSPGLSYEQYF. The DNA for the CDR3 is TGTGCCAGCAGTTCACCGGGACTTTCCTACGAGCAGTACTTC.

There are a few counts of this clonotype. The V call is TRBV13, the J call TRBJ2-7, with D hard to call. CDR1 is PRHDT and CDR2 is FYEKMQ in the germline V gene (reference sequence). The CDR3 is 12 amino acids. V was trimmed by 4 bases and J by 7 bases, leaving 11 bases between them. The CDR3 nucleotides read TGTGCCAGCAGCTCCGGTGCACGTGAGCAGTACTTC. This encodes CASSSGAREQYF.

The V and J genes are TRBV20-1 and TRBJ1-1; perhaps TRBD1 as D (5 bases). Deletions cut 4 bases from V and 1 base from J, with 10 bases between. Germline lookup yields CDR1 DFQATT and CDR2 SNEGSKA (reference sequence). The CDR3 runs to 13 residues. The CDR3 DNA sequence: TGCAGTGCTAAGGGACGGTGGAACACTGAAGCTTTCTTT. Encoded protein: CSAKGRWNTEAFF.

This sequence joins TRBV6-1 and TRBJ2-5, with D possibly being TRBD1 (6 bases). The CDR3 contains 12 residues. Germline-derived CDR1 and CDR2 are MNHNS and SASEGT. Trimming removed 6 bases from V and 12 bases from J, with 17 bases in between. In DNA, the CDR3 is TGTGCCAGCAGGACCACAGGGAAATCAGAGTACTTC. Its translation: CASRTTGKSEYF.

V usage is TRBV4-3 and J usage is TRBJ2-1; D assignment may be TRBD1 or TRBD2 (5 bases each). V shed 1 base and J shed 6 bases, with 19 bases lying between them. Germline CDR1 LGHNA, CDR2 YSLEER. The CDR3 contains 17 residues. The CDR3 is CASSQGYGTGAVNEQFF. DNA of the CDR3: TGCGCCAGCAGCCAAGGGTACGGGACCGGGGCTGTCAATGAGCAGTTCTTC.

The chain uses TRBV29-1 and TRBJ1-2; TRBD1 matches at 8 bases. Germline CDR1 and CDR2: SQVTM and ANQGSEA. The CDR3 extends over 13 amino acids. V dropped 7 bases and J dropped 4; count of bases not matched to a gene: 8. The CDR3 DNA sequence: TGCAGCGCCACGGGACAGGAGCGCTATGGCTACACCTTC. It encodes CSATGQERYGYTF.

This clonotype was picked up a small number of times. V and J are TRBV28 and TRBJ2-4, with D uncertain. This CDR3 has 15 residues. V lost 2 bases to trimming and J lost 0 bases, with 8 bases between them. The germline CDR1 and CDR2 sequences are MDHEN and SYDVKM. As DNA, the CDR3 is TGTGCCAGCAGTTTACCTACTATAGCCAAAAACATTCAGTACTTC. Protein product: CASSLPTIAKNIQYF. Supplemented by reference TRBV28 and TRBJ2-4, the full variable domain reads DVKVTQSSRYLVKRTGEKVFLECVQDMDHENMFWYRQDPGLGLRLIYFSYDVKMKEKGDIPEGYSVSREKKERFSLILESASTNQTSMYLCASSLPTIAKNIQYFGAGTRLSVL.

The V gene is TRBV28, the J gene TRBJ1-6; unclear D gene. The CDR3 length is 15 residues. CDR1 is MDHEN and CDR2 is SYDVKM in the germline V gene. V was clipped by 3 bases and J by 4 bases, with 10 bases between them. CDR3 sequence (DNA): TGTGCCAGCAGTTTCGGAGACGGGTATAATTCACCCCTCCACTTT. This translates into CASSFGDGYNSPLHF.

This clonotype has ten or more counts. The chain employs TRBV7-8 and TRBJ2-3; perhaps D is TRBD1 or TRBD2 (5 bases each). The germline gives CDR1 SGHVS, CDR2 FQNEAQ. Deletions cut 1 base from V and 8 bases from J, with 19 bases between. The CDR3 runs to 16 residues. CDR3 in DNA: TGTGCCAGCAGCTTAGGTGGGGCAGCGGCACGGGGTACGCAGTATTTT. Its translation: CASSLGGAAARGTQYF.

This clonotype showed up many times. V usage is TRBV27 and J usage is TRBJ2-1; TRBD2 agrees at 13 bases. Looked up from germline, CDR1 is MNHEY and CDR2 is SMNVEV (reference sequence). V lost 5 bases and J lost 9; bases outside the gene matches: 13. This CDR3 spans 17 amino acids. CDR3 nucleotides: TGTGCCAGCAGTCCAATCACTAGCGGGAGGGCCAAGGTTGAGCAGTTCTTC. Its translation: CASSPITSGRAKVEQFF.

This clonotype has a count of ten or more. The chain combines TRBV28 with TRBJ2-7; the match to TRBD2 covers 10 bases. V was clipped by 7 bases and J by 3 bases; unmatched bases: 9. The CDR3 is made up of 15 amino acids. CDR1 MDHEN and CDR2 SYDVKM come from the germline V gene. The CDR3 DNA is TGTGCCAGCAAAAAAGCGGGAGGGACCGGCTACGAGCAGTACTTC. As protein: CASKKAGGTGYEQYF.

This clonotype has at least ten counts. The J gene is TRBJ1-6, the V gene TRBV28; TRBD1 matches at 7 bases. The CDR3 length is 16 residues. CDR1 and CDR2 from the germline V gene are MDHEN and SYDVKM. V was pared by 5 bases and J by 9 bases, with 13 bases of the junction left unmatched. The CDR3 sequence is CASSPPIGTEASPLHF. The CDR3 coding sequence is TGTGCCAGCAGTCCCCCCATAGGGACAGAGGCTTCACCCCTCCACTTT.

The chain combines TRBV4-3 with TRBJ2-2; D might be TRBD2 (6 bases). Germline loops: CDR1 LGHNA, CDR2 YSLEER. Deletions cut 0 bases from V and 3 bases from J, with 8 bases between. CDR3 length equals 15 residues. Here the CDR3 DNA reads TGCGCCAGCAGCCAAGAGTGGGAGGACACCGGGGAGCTGTTTTTT. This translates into CASSQEWEDTGELFF.

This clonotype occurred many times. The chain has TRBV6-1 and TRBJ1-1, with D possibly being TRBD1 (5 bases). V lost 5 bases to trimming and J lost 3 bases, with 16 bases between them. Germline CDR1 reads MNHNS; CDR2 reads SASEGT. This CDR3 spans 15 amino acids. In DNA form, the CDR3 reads TGTGCCAGCAGTCTTAGTAGGGAGGGACACACTGAAGCTTTCTTT. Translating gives CASSLSREGHTEAFF.

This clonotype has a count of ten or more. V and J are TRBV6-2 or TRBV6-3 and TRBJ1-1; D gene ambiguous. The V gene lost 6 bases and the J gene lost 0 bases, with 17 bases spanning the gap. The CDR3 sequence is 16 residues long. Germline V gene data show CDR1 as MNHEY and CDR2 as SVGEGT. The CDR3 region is CASRDQVSRMNTEAFF. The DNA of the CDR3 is TGTGCCAGCAGGGACCAAGTGTCGAGGATGAACACTGAAGCTTTCTTT.

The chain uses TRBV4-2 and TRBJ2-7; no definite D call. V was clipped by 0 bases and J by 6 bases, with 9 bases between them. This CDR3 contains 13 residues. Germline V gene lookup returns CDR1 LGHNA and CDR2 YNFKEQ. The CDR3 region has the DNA TGTGCCAGCAGCCAAGAGGCGGTAGGCGAGCAGTACTTC. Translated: CASSQEAVGEQYF.

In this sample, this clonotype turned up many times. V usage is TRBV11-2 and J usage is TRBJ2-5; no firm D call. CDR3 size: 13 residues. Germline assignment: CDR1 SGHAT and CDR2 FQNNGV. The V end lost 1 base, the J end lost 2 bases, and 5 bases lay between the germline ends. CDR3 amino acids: CASSLVPQETQYF. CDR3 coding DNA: TGTGCCAGCAGCTTAGTGCCTCAAGAGACCCAGTACTTC.